This entry is about one T cell receptor (beta chain). Antigen unknown. The protocol was immunoSEQ multiplex PCR, while the TCRdb copy is restricted to in-frame clones and leaves out a portion. The repertoire holds 150,000 to 200,000 clones, around 85% seen once, with approximately 16% in the top ten. Between the trimmed V and J ends, which lost 3 bases and 5 bases, there was a span of 10 bases. Per germline, CDR1 MGHDK and CDR2 SYGVNS. CDR3 size: 13 residues. Among the roughly 110 subjects of the validation cohort, separate from the roughly 730-subject first cohort, were the donors. The data were obtained in a study of cytomegalovirus exposure and HLA in healthy donors. Study-level results: According to a subsequent analysis, TCR clusters identified in the first cohort showed a tendency to co-occur across the approximately 120 validation repertoires. Researchers reported that a few CMV-associated chains were confirmed in vitro as CMV antigen-specific. There were around 160 TCR beta chains listed as cytomegalovirus-associated.

This receptor was obtained from a man aged 18-30 years in good health and CMV-seropositive. Sequenced sample: PBMCs. The V call is TRBV25-1, the J call TRBJ2-5, with D possibly matching TRBD1 (6 bases). Here the CDR3 reads CASSEGALETQYF. The CDR3 DNA reads TGTGCCAGCAGTGAGGGGGCCCTGGAGACCCAGTACTTC.